This T cell receptor (beta chain) was captured by sequencing in a study of siplizumab effects on memory and regulatory T cells. Points from the study as a whole: Siplizumab, the agent tested, significantly reduced alloreactive sequences traceable to unstimulated CD4+ memory cells. Proliferating clones, CD4+ or CD8+, lacked an assignable naive or memory phenotype in roughly 80-97% of cases. Controls showed an average of approximately 27% Treg-derived mappable alloreactive CD4+ clones, while siplizumab showed about 71%.

This CDR3 is 14 amino acids long. In germline, CDR1 is MNHNY, CDR2 SVGAGI (reference sequence). With V trimmed by 6 bases and J by 6 bases, 7 bases remained unmatched. A note on this clone: Its specificity is unknown.

Produced via immunoSEQ multiplex PCR; TCRdb's table is partial and in-frame only. The data contain more than 85,000 clones, just over 90% of them singletons. The chain recombines TRBV6-6 with TRBJ2-2, with TRBD2 identical over 7 bases. The TCR sequence derives from a human donor in good health. Sequenced sample: CD4+ T cells sorted from blood. The CDR3 DNA sequence: TGTGCCAGCAGAATGGTAGCGGGCCCCGGGGAGCTGTTTTTT. Translating it yields CASRMVAGPGELFF.